What follows describes a single TCR beta chain. The antigen is undetermined. The tumor samples were collected prior to definitive surgery or chemotherapy. The method was immunoSEQ multiplex PCR; TCRdb's version includes in-frame clones alone and lacks a portion of them. There are around 2,500 clones in the sample; under 80% occur only once, and 12% lies in the top ten. The data are from a study of high-grade serous ovarian cancer treatment subgroups. Turning to the study itself: Samples averaged around 13,000 reads and around 7,000 unique TCR beta rearrangements. General observations from the study: CDR1 and CDR2 were left unanalyzed; analyses focused on CDR3. Higher neoantigen levels went with greater TCR clonal relatedness. Bulk tumor TCR sequencing gave no spatial information.

The CDR3 sequence is 13 residues long. The germline V gene encodes CDR1 LGHNA and CDR2 YSLEER. Trimming removed 4 bases at V and 7 bases at J, with 11 bases between. The source is a human donor with high-grade serous ovarian cancer. The chain joins TRBV4-3 to TRBJ2-1; weak D call: TRBD1 (6 bases). Sequencing used tumor tissue. For the CDR3, the DNA is TGCGCCAGCAGCCCCAACAGGGTAAATGAGCAGTTCTTC. Translating it yields CASSPNRVNEQFF.